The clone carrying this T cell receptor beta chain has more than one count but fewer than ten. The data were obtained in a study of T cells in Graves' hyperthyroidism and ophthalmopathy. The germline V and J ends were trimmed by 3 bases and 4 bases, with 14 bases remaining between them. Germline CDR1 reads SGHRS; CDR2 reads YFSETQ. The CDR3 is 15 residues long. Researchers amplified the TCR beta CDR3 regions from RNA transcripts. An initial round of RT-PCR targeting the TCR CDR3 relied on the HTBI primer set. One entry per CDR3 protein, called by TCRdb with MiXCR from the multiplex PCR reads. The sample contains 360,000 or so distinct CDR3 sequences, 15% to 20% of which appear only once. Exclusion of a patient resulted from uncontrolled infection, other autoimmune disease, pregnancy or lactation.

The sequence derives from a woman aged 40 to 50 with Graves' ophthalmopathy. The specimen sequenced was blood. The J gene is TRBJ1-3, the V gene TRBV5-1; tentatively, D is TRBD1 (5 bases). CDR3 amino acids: CASSYQGPEGNTIYF. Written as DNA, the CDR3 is TGCGCCAGCAGCTACCAGGGTCCTGAAGGAAACACCATATATTTT.